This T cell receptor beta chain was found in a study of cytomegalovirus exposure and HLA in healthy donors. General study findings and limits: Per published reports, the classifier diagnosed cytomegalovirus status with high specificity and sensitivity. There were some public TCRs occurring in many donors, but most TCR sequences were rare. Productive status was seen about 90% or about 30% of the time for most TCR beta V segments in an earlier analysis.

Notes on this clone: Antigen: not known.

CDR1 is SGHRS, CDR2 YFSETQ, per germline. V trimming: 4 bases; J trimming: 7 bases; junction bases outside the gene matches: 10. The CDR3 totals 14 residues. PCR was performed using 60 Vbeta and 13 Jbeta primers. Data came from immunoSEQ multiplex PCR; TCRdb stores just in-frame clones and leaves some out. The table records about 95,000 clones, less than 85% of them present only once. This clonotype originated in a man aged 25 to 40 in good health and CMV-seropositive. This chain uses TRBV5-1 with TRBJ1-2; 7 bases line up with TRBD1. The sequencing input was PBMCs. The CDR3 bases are TGCGCCAGCAGCCCGCGGGACAGCCCCGTTGGCTACACCTTC. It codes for CASSPRDSPVGYTF. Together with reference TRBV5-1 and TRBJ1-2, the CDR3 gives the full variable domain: KAGVTQTPRYLIKTRGQQVTLSCSPISGHRSVSWYQQTPGQGLQFLFEYFSETQRNKGNFPGRFSGRQFSNSRSEMNVSTLELGDSALYLCASSPRDSPVGYTFGSGTRLTVV.